This T cell receptor (beta chain) came from a study of cytomegalovirus exposure and HLA in healthy donors (dated by TCRdb to about 2017). Background on the whole study: According to an earlier analysis of a few hundred of the donors, about 179 million T cells yielded roughly 100 million unique TCR beta sequences and approximately 300 Gb of sequence data. The study used immunosequencing to profile the T cell repertoires of 666 subjects and linked those repertoires to cytomegalovirus serostatus. All discovery cohort repertoires had been generated using a single sequencing platform. High-throughput TCR immunosequencing, statistical association of individual TCRs with disease status, and machine learning were combined to predict cytomegalovirus infection status. Alongside the repertoire data, information on donor age, sex, ethnicity and CMV serostatus was compiled. In the later analysis, no new phenotypic data were used to find candidate immune exposures; instead, reliance was placed on TCR beta sequences and their occurrence across donors. The genetic ancestry cluster associated with self-reported Caucasian donors included around four fifths of the roughly 360 genotyped donors. Besides the first cohort of some 670 subjects, a separate validation cohort made up of roughly 120 different subjects was used. The study aimed to test whether cataloging public T cell receptors could reveal signatures of past pathogen exposure. Typing coverage differed by locus: A, B, C, DRB1 and DQB1 were typed in roughly 620-630 donors, DQA1 in approximately 520, DPA1 in nearly 610, and DPB1 in 400 to 490. HLA typing included class I and class II loci at four-digit resolution. Among some 410 genotyped donors of the cohort, an average of approximately 220,000 unique TCR beta nucleotide sequences was sequenced per donor, of which 15% to 20% were non-productive. About five DR-DQ haplotypes were treated as single units for association and clustering because of strong linkage in the cohort. A later genetic analysis used genome-wide SNP genotypes for about 65% of the 666 donors, treating that subset as a discovery cohort. A later analysis re-examined previously published TCR beta repertoires from several hundred donors and added high-resolution HLA genotyping to investigate patterns of TCR occurrence. An early release that covered about 600 HLA-typed donors contained about 300 gigabases of sequencing data and 85 million to 100 million unique TCR sequences. An earlier analysis of fewer than 750 of the donors used high-throughput TCR beta sequencing to judge whether each TCR beta V gene segment behaved as functional or pseudogenic.

The cohort was made up of under 800 healthy bone marrow donors. At the time of sampling, every cohort member was nominally healthy, though immune exposures that went unrecorded were likely present. The donor was CMV seronegative and belonged to the group of 380 or so seronegative cohort members. Every donor gave a peripheral blood sample, and the peripheral blood mononuclear cells from that sample were used for TCR beta sequencing. The Qiagen DNeasy Blood Extraction Kit was used to extract genomic DNA from the blood cell samples. In the case of this clone: Its antigen target is currently unknown. The input lacks base qualities; no much larger clone sits a single base away.

Library prep was done by the immunoSEQ multiplex PCR assay. For the multiplex PCR, a mixture combining 60 forward primers for TCR Vbeta segments and 13 reverse primers for TCR Jbeta segments was used. Amplification of the CDR3 region of rearranged TCR beta genes was performed with a multiplex PCR assay on genomic DNA. Amplified TCR beta libraries were sequenced as 87-base-pair reads on the Illumina HiSeq System. In the source study's methods: A later analysis counted tens of millions of unique TCR beta chains across the 550 to 750 repertoires, and about 10 million of these chains were shared by at least two donors. Raw reads were error-corrected and collapsed into unique sequences by a nearest-neighbor algorithm in which closely related sequences were merged to remove PCR and sequencing errors. Alignment of CDR3 sequences to IMGT reference sequences was used to assign V, D and J gene segments. For a sequence to be retained, at least a six-nucleotide match to both a V gene segment and a J gene segment was required. A rearrangement counted as productive if the CDR3 had no stop codons and remained in frame with V and J, and every other rearrangement counted as non-productive. Following IMGT convention, CDR3 was defined as the stretch from the second conserved V-encoded cysteine up to the conserved J-encoded phenylalanine. The earlier analysis of about 500 of the donors excluded sequences that lacked an unambiguous match to a single V gene segment. An earlier analysis of some 610 of the donors called V segments functional above 56.7% productive rearrangements and segregating when the between-donor standard deviation exceeded 5%. A statistical classification framework was built for diagnosing cytomegalovirus status from the catalog of TCR beta chain sequences. In a later analysis, V and J genes were assigned by comparing TCR nucleotide sequences against IMGT/GENE-DB human TR gene sequences. Using the TCRdist pipeline, a later analysis assigned CDR3 sequences along with most-parsimonious VDJ recombination scenarios. In a later analysis, every TCR beta chain was defined by the combination of its CDR3 amino acid sequence and its V-gene family, and reads without a unique V-gene family were dropped. As a way to deal with suspected cross-contamination and a sequencing artifact, a later analysis dropped approximately 590 nucleotide sequences that were highly shared and had low generation probability. In a later analysis, a clonal expansion index for each public chain was calculated from normalized within-repertoire ranks of inferred template counts. Generation probabilities in a later analysis came from a VDJ recombination model fitted to out-of-frame rearrangements, and those results were checked against IGoR. In a later analysis, hypergeometric tests were used to score TCR-TCR, TCR-HLA and TCR-CMV co-occurrence, with a repertoire-size bias correction applied to TCR pairs. In a later analysis, false discovery rates were estimated by permuting HLA or CMV assignments 20 times. In a later analysis, co-occurring TCRs were grouped using DBSCAN, and TCRdist sequence similarity was added for clustering within HLA-allele-positive subsets. Repertoires with fewer than 30,000 or more than 120,000 public chains, plus five repertoires with anomalous nucleotide sharing, were excluded from co-occurrence clustering. TCRdb obtained this table from immuneACCESS and retained in-frame rearrangements with V and J assigned. These tables miss some clones; where compared with another copy, unresolved V genes account for less than half of the shortfall, and the remainder is unexplained. V and J calls and clone size follow that table, whereas D and trimming were derived from the DNA. This sample comprises 150,000 to 200,000 clones, under 80% of them detected only once. The top ten clonotypes cover around 3% of the sample.

What the research found in general, with its limitations: The study listed 150 to 200 TCR beta chains as associated with cytomegalovirus. Most TCR sequences were observed very rarely across donors, whereas some public TCRs were present in many individuals. The only immune exposure information available for the cohort was CMV serostatus. A cluster of highly shared sequence variants was judged likely to represent a technical artifact of the sequencing pipeline. In an earlier analysis of some 550 of the donors, most TCR beta V segments were observed in productive rearrangements about 87% or about 30% of the time, broadly matching IMGT annotations. In a later analysis, most CMV-associated TCR beta chains were found to appear HLA-restricted, with HLA associations seemingly driven largely by CMV exposure. Compared with the approximately 670-donor mean, donors in an Asian-associated ancestry cluster had fewer N-insertions in productive TCRs, according to a later genetic analysis. When HLA alleles, especially DR and DQ, strongly co-occurred, attributing TCR associations to individual alleles was difficult. In vitro tests confirmed that a few of the cytomegalovirus-associated TCR beta chains recognize cytomegalovirus antigens. Sequencing depth was assumed to be roughly uniform across donors in the presence/absence analyses, though that assumption may not hold. The classifier was reported to diagnose cytomegalovirus status with high specificity and sensitivity in both the original and validation cohorts. Only TCR beta chains were sequenced in this cohort, and the absence of alpha or paired-chain data limited detectable features. A later analysis found that TCR association rates varied across HLA loci, with DRB1 alleles showing the most associated TCRs and HLA-C alleles the fewest. The 87-base-pair reads could not distinguish some IMGT-functional V segments, including TRBV6-2 and TRBV6-3, so those segments were excluded. A later analysis reported that several top co-occurrence clusters appeared linked to parvovirus B19, influenza, CMV and Epstein-Barr virus. At a false discovery rate of 0.05, a later analysis linked 15,000 to 20,000 TCR beta sequences to specific HLA alleles. The authors suggested that the approach could potentially be generalized to other disease states and immunological phenotypes. An association between a missense DCLRE1C variant and V-gene and J-gene trimming of TCR beta chains was found in a later genetic analysis and replicated in an independent cohort. A further reported finding was that TCR beta sequences accurately predicted the HLA-A and HLA-B alleles for most subjects in the first cohort. Because some donors lacked HLA typing at each locus, the association tests relied only on the typed subset. In a later analysis, HLA-associated TCR beta chains showed more clonal expansion and lower generation probabilities than non-associated chains that were equally common. Linkage disequilibrium might explain the correlated functional status among segregating V segments, but an unknown experimental factor could not be ruled out. Around 16 rarely observed V segments, including chromosome 9 orphons, were excluded from the earlier analysis of several hundred of the donors because counts were too low.

The CDR3 has 15 amino acids, counting the end cysteine and phenylalanine. Only the CDR3 DNA stays, 45 bases, in frame from base 1. CDR1 GTSNPN and CDR2 SVGIG are derived from the germline V gene (reference sequence). Between the V and J ends, shortened by 2 bases and 0 bases respectively, the junction contains 11 bases. The V gene is TRBV30 and the J gene is TRBJ2-1; a tentative D match to TRBD2 spans 5 bases. This receptor was obtained from a man aged 40-49 years in good health and CMV-seronegative. The sample consisted of PBMCs. The CDR3 has the sequence CAWSLATSSYNEQFF. The DNA is as follows: TGTGCCTGGAGTTTGGCTACTAGCTCCTACAATGAGCAGTTCTTC.